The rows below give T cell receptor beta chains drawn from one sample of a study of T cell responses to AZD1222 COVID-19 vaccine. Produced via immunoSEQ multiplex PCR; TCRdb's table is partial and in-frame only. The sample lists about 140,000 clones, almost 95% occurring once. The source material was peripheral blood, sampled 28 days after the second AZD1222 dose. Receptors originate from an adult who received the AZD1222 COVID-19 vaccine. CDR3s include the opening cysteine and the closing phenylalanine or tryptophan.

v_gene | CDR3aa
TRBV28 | CASRVGGPGNEQFF
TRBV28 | CASSGSGRGGTDTQYF
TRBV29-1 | CSVEKTGAAEAFF
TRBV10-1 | CASSGGGGSPLHF
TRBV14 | CASNQVLGSNEQFF
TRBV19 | CASKKRESTDTQYF
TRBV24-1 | CATSETNRENEQYF
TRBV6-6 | CASSYQSARENSPLHF
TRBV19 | CASSPSVGFQPQHF
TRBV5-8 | CASSFGQDYGYTF
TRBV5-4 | CASSERGEYGYTF
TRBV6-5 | CASTPGVGNEQFF
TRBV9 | CASSLSSGRQNEQFF
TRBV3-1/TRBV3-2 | CASSHPPGGGTYEQYF
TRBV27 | CASSAYGTEAFF
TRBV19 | CASSLRQALWNEQFF
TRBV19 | CASSIQVNTEAFF
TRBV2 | CASSEVGLAGVREQFF
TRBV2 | CASRGATYEQYF
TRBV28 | CASSSPEGRATYYGYTF
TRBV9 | CASSVGLTGELFF
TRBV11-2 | CASSEGDRQRETQYF
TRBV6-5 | CASSYSPRVGGDTQYF
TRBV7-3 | CASSLTGTIAEGQFF
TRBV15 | CATSRAHPEQFF
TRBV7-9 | CASSSSGGRTDTQYF
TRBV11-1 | CASSSTRDRPYEQYF
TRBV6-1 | CASSEALTVYGYTF